The 25 T cell receptor beta chains in this list originate from one sample, sequenced in a study of blood T cells in healthy people across ages. PCR was performed a second time for roughly 6 to 12 cycles using a sample-barcoded 5' primer and a J-beta primer mix. TCRdb processed the 5' RACE reads anew with MiXCR; each CDR3 protein has one entry. In the table there are about 630,000 distinct CDR3 sequences, roughly 21% of which are singletons. The sequenced sample consisted of blood. These receptors came from a man between 65 and 79 years old in good health.

This clonotype was counted a few times. This chain connects TRBV24-1 to TRBJ2-3; D gene ambiguous. CDR1 and CDR2 (germline): KGHDR, SFDVKD. The CDR3 is made up of 12 amino acids. The V gene lost 3 bases and the J gene lost 2 bases, with 2 bases spanning the gap. The CDR3 nucleotides are TGTGCCACCAGTGATACCACAGATACGCAGTATTTT. As protein: CATSDTTDTQYF.

J is TRBJ1-5 and V is TRBV4-1, with D unresolved. This CDR3 has 14 residues. CDR1 is MGHRA and CDR2 is YSYEKL in the germline V gene. The V gene lost 1 base and the J gene lost 4 bases, with 8 bases spanning the gap. CDR3 loop: CASSQGSGNQPQHF. CDR3 DNA: TGCGCCAGCAGCCAAGGGAGCGGGAATCAGCCCCAGCATTTT.

A few counts support this clonotype. This chain joins TRBV6-1 and TRBJ2-2, with unresolved D. The V gene lost 3 bases and the J gene lost 7 bases, with 9 bases spanning the gap. Germline lookup yields CDR1 MNHNS and CDR2 SASEGT. This CDR3 comprises 13 residues. CDR3 nucleotides: TGTGCCAGCAGTGAGACCCCGGGCGGGGAGCTGTTTTTT. It translates to CASSETPGGELFF.

The table lists this clonotype with many counts. CDR3: CSVVRPSQETQYF. The CDR3 DNA follows: TGCAGCGTTGTAAGGCCGAGCCAAGAGACCCAGTACTTC. The chain carries TRBV29-1 and TRBJ2-5; D call uncertain. Trimming left V 4 bases short and J 1 base short, with 10 bases between. The CDR3 has 13 amino acids. Per the germline V gene, CDR1 is SQVTM and CDR2 is ANQGSEA.

To note about this clonotype: An end of the junction does not agree with germline; a read error may underlie this. V and J are TRBV7-6 and TRBJ2-5, with 11 bases aligning to TRBD2. There are 15 residues in the CDR3. Per germline, CDR1 SGHVS and CDR2 FNYEAQ. DNA for the CDR3: TGTGCCAGCAGGACGGGACTAGCGGCTCAAGAGACCCAGCACTTC. Protein product: CASRTGLAAQETQHF.

This clonotype turned up a few times. V gene TRBV10-3 combines with J gene TRBJ2-7; 8 bases are a match to TRBD1. Germline-derived CDR1 and CDR2 are ENHRY and SYGVKD. CDR3 length equals 13 residues. V dropped 5 bases and J dropped 6; count of bases not matched to a gene: 6. CDR3 region: CAISSTGVPEQYF. The CDR3 DNA reads as TGTGCCATCAGTTCGACAGGGGTCCCCGAGCAGTACTTC.

The V and J genes are TRBV3-1 and TRBJ2-6; D may be TRBD2 (6 bases). The CDR3 loop spans 18 amino acids. Trimming took 4 bases from V and 0 from J, leaving 16 bases between them. Germline V CDR1 and CDR2: LGHDT, YNNKEL (reference sequence). The DNA for the CDR3 is TGTGCCAGCAGCCTTCGACTAGACTATGCCTCTGGGGCCAACGTCCTGACTTTC. Translated, it gives CASSLRLDYASGANVLTF.

The chain has TRBV20-1 and TRBJ2-7; D is perhaps TRBD1 (6 bases). The germline V gene encodes CDR1 DFQATT and CDR2 SNEGSKA (reference sequence). V was shortened by 5 bases and J by 2 bases, with 10 bases between the two germline ends. The CDR3 length is 12 residues. The CDR3 spells CSAGTPTYEQYF. In DNA form, the CDR3 reads TGCAGTGCTGGGACACCAACCTACGAGCAGTACTTC.

This clonotype was seen a handful of times. This rearrangement joins TRBV6-4 to TRBJ1-1; D gene ambiguous. CDR3 length equals 13 residues. V lost 3 bases, J lost 4 bases, and 9 bases lay in between. Germline loops: CDR1 MRHNA, CDR2 SNTAGT. CDR3 DNA: TGTGCCAGCAGTGAAAGGCCCAGCACTGAAGCTTTCTTT. Amino acids: CASSERPSTEAFF.

Of note for this clonotype: This may come from a read error, since a much larger clone is one base off. The V and J genes are TRBV7-9 and TRBJ2-1; tentatively, D is TRBD1 or TRBD2 (5 bases each). CDR1 and CDR2 (germline): SEHNR, FQNEAQ (reference sequence). The CDR3 runs 13 residues. Written as DNA, the CDR3 is TGTGCCAGCAGCTTCGGGGCCTACAATGAGCGGTTCTTC. This gives the protein CASSFGAYNERFF.

This clonotype was seen only a few times. This sequence joins TRBV11-2 and TRBJ1-2; D unresolved. V was trimmed by 4 bases and J by 8 bases, leaving 11 bases between them. The CDR3 is 12 residues long. The germline V gene encodes CDR1 SGHAT and CDR2 FQNNGV. The CDR3 loop is CASSSLSRGYTF. CDR3 nucleotides: TGTGCCAGCAGCTCCCTCAGTCGGGGCTACACCTTC.

Worth noting for this clonotype: The conserved phenylalanine or tryptophan is not found at the CDR3 terminus, so this likely reflects a read error. The genes are TRBV5-1 and TRBJ2-5; D unresolved. The V end lost 4 bases, the J end lost 3 bases, and 13 bases lay between the germline ends. CDR1 and CDR2 from the germline V gene are SGHRS and YFSETQ. CDR3 length: 14 residues. The CDR3 nucleotides are TGCGCCAGCAGCCCGGACCGGGTGGAAGAGACCCAGTACCTC. Translation gives CASSPDRVEETQYL.

The genes are TRBV20-1 and TRBJ2-3, with a possible D match to TRBD2 (5 bases). The CDR3 runs to 15 residues. Germline V gene lookup returns CDR1 DFQATT and CDR2 SNEGSKA (reference sequence). Trimming took 3 bases from V and 4 from J, leaving 17 bases between them. CDR3 in DNA: TGCAGTGCTAGGCCCCGGACTGCGCGGTCAGATACGCAGTATTTT. Protein: CSARPRTARSDTQYF.

Only a few counts were recorded for this clonotype. The rearrangement links TRBV10-1 to TRBJ2-5; TRBD2 aligns across 15 bases. The end of the DNA aligns better with TRBJ2-1, so the J call may be wrong. The CDR3 loop spans 16 amino acids. The V gene's germline CDR1 is WNHNN and CDR2 SYGVQD (reference sequence). DNA of the CDR3: TGCGCCAGCAGTCCCGGGACTAGCGGGAGGTTGGATGAGCAGTTCTTC. It codes for CASSPGTSGRLDEQFF.

The V gene is TRBV3-1, the J gene TRBJ2-5, with D unresolved. The DNA matches TRBJ2-7 better at its end, which makes the J call doubtful. The CDR3 loop spans 14 amino acids. Germline CDR1 LGHDT, CDR2 YNNKEL (reference sequence). The CDR3 is CASSQDKLIGEQYF. The CDR3 nucleotides read TGTGCCAGCAGCCAAGATAAATTAATTGGCGAGCAGTACTTC.

The rearrangement links TRBV12-3 or TRBV12-4 to TRBJ2-1; tentative D call: TRBD2 (6 bases). V shed 2 bases and J shed 8 bases, with 16 bases lying between them. CDR3 length: 15 residues. The CDR3 loop reads CASSLLGRSWDEQFF. The CDR3 nucleotides are TGTGCCAGCAGTTTACTAGGGAGGAGCTGGGATGAGCAGTTCTTC.

This clonotype was seen a few times. This rearrangement joins TRBV12-3 or TRBV12-4 to TRBJ1-4, with unresolved D. This CDR3 comprises 13 residues. V was shortened by 8 bases and J by 8 bases, with 15 bases between the two germline ends. CDR3 DNA: TGTGCCAGCTTTCGTGGTCCGGAAGAAAAACTGTTTTTT. This encodes CASFRGPEEKLFF.

The chain links TRBV12-3 or TRBV12-4 to TRBJ2-5; D is uncertain. The better agreement between TRBJ2-1 and the DNA end casts doubt on the J call. This CDR3 spans 13 amino acids. This CDR3 is CASSAPTPAEQFF. DNA for the CDR3: TGTGCCAGCAGTGCCCCGACCCCGGCGGAGCAGTTCTTC.

The chain combines TRBV12-3 or TRBV12-4 with TRBJ2-5, with D hard to call. The J call could be wrong; TRBJ2-7 is a better fit for the DNA end. The length of the CDR3 is 14 residues. CDR3: CASSFRLNFYEQYF. CDR3 bases: TGTGCCAGCAGTTTCAGACTGAACTTCTACGAGCAGTACTTC.

This clonotype was counted only a few times. The chain recombines TRBV28 with TRBJ2-7, with 13 bases that match TRBD2. Germline assignment: CDR1 MDHEN and CDR2 SYDVKM. The length of the CDR3 is 16 residues. V was pared by 4 bases and J by 5 bases, with 8 bases of the junction left unmatched. Here the CDR3 reads CASSSLLGTSGNEQYF. CDR3 bases: TGTGCCAGCAGTTCCCTCTTAGGGACTAGCGGGAACGAGCAGTACTTC.

The chain couples TRBV10-3 to TRBJ2-7; 7 nucleotides match TRBD2. This CDR3 spans 16 amino acids. The V gene's germline CDR1 is ENHRY and CDR2 SYGVKD. After removal of 0 bases from V and 0 bases from J, the junction contained 5 bases not matched to a gene. CDR3 bases: TGTGCCATCAGTGAGTCCCTAGCGGATAGCTCCTACGAGCAGTACTTC. Its translation: CAISESLADSSYEQYF.

This clonotype has more than one count but fewer than ten. V is TRBV7-8 and J is TRBJ2-2, with 9 bases matching TRBD2. After removal of 0 bases from V and 6 bases from J, the junction contained 8 bases not matched to a gene. There are 17 residues in the CDR3. Germline assignment: CDR1 SGHVS and CDR2 FQNEAQ. The chain's CDR3 is CASSLAESSGRAGELFF. In DNA, the CDR3 is TGTGCCAGCAGCTTAGCGGAGAGTAGCGGGAGAGCCGGGGAGCTGTTTTTT.

This sequence joins TRBV6-6 and TRBJ2-2, with TRBD2 matching 13 bases. The germline V gene has CDR1 MNHNY and CDR2 SVGAGI (reference sequence). CDR3 length: 15 amino acids. The ends lost 4 bases at V and 7 bases at J; junction bases unmatched: 3. CDR3 sequence reads: CASSSGLAGHGELFF. CDR3 in DNA: TGTGCCAGCAGTTCGGGACTAGCGGGACACGGGGAGCTGTTTTTT.

The rearrangement joins TRBV2 to TRBJ2-3, with TRBD1 matching over 8 bases. Germline-derived CDR1 and CDR2 are SNHLY and FYNNEI. The CDR3 is 13 residues long. V trimming: 10 bases; J trimming: 0 bases; junction bases outside the gene matches: 3. CDR3 amino acids: CAIRTGSTDTQYF. Here the CDR3 DNA reads TGTGCCATCAGGACAGGGAGCACAGATACGCAGTATTTT.

This clonotype came up a few times. This chain links TRBV2 with TRBJ2-5; the D gene is possibly TRBD1 (5 bases). With 4 bases removed from V and 5 bases from J, the gap between germline ends came to 17 bases. The germline V gene has CDR1 SNHLY and CDR2 FYNNEI. The CDR3 runs 15 residues. CDR3 protein: CASSAGPQEEETQYF. The CDR3 DNA follows: TGTGCCAGCAGTGCGGGTCCACAGGAAGAGGAGACCCAGTACTTC.